This TCR beta chain was captured by sequencing in a study of CXCR3-negative and CXCR3-positive naive CD8 T cells. Study details: The TRB read total, some 130 million, broke down to about 1.5 +/- 0.3 million reads per library.

Researchers prepared the TRB cDNA libraries using 5' RACE with UMI labels. From the 5' RACE reads, TCRdb lists one entry per CDR3 protein and no DNA. The sample totals about 130,000 distinct CDR3 sequences. This CDR3 region has 15 residues. Per germline, CDR1 SGHTA and CDR2 FQGTGA. Turning to this clonotype: Its specificity is unknown.

With 300,000 cells each, the CD8+ T cell subsets were individually sorted in triplicate. Study-wide results and limits: The TRB CDR3s that CXCR3-positive naive cells carried were more hydrophobic than those of CXCR3-negative naive cells.

Source material: naive CXCR3+ CD8+ T cells from blood. Subset here: CD45RO-CCR7+CD27+CD95- naive CD8+ T cells expressing CXCR3 (TNR3+). The receptor was derived from a human donor in good health. Some clones in this sample may be carry-over from other donors' samples. The chain combines TRBV7-3 with TRBJ1-6; the TCRdb call, TRBD1, lacks DNA for checking. The chain's CDR3 is CASSLTGGEYSPLHF.